This TCR beta chain was captured in a study of regulatory T cells. CD4+ cells were sorted into CD25-high CD127-low regulatory cells and CD25-low CD127-high conventional cells. A remark on this clone: What it binds is unknown.

Germline lookup yields CDR1 MNHEY and CDR2 SVGAGI. This CDR3 comprises 13 residues. With 6 bases clipped from V and 11 bases from J, the junction kept 13 bases outside the gene matches. Study observations and caveats: In patients, unique TRB V-J pairs were restricted and V/J usage skewed, especially in Tregs. In CD3G-deficient patients, conventional CD4+ T cells were enriched for hydrophobic CDR3 residues at positions 6 and 7.

Primers: 52 TRBV forward and 13 TRBJ reverse. Clones were sequenced by immunoSEQ multiplex PCR, and TCRdb holds only the in-frame ones, with some missing. The table records tens of thousands of clones, 89% of them present only once. J is TRBJ2-7 and V is TRBV6-5, with 7 bases fitting TRBD1. The sequenced material came from conventional CD4+ T cells sorted from blood. The receptor was derived from a person aged 18 to 30 with CD3G deficiency. The CDR3 loop is CASRTRTGLKEYF. CDR3 DNA sequence: TGTGCCAGCAGGACCAGGACAGGCCTAAAGGAGTACTTC.